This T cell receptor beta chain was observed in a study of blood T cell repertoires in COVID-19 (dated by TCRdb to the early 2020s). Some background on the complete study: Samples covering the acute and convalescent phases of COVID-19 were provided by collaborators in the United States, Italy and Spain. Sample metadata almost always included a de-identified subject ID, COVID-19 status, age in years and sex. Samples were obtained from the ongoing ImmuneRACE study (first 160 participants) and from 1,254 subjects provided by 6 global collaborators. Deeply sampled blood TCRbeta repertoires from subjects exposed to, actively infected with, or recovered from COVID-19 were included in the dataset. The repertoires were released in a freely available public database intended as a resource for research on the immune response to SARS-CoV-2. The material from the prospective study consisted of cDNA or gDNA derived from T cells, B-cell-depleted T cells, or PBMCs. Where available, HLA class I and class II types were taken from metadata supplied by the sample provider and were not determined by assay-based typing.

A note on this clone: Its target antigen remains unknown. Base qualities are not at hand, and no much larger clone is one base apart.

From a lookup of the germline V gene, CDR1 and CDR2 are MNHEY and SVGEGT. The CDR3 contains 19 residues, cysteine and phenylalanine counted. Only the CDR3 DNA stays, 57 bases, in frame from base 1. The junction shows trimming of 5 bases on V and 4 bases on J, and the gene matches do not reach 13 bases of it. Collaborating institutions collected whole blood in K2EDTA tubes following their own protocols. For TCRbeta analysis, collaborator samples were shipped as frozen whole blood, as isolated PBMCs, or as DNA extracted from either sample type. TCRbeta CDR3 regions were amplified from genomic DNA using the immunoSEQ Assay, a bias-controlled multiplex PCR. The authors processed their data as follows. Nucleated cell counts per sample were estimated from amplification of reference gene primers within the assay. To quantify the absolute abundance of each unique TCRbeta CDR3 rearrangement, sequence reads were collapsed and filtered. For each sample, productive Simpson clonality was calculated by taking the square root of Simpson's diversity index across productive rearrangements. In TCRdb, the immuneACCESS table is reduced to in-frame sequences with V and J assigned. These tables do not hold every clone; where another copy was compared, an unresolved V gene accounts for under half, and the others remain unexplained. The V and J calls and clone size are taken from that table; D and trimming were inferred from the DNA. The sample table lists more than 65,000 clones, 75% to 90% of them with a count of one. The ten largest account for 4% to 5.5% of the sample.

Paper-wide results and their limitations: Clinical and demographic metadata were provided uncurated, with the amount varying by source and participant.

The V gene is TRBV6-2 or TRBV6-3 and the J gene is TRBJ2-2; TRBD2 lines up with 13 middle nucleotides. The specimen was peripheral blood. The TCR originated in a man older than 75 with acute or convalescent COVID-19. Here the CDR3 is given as CASSLRLTSGRSGTGELFF. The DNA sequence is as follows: TGTGCCAGCAGTCTCCGCCTGACTAGCGGGAGGAGTGGCACCGGGGAGCTGTTTTTT.